The present entry profiles one TCR beta chain with its context. Its antigen remains unidentified. Base qualities are not provided; no much larger clone lies one nucleotide away. The immunoSEQ Assay, a bias-controlled multiplex PCR, was used to amplify TCRbeta CDR3 regions from genomic DNA. The published analysis was carried out like this. The number of nucleated cells in each sample was estimated by amplification of reference gene primers within the assay. To quantify the absolute abundance of each unique TCRbeta CDR3 rearrangement, sequence reads were collapsed and filtered. For each sample, productive Simpson clonality was calculated as the square root of Simpson's diversity index across productive rearrangements. TCRdb holds this immuneACCESS table with in-frame rearrangements only. Some clones are missing; in checked studies, unresolved V genes explain under half, and the rest has no known cause. The D gene and trimming were derived from the DNA, and the V and J assignments and clone size from that table. The sample table lists under 300,000 clones, about 88% of them with a count of one. The top ten hold under 2.5% of the sample.

Participants in the prospective study were enrolled through a virtual design, were aged about 18 to 89 years, and lived in roughly 25 United States geographic areas. To assign participants to cohorts, the prospective study relied on clinical history that participants themselves reported in a screening survey and a study questionnaire. In the prospective study, whole blood, serum and a nasopharyngeal or oropharyngeal swab were collected from each participant by mobile phlebotomists. Additional blood draws and questionnaires over an approximately two-month period could optionally be provided by prospective study participants. Before DNA extraction, prospective study blood samples were shipped either frozen or at room temperature. The V and J ends are trimmed by 0 bases and 0 bases, leaving 10 bases between them. CDR1 and CDR2 are read off the germline V gene as SGHRS and YFSETQ. Counted from cysteine to phenylalanine, this CDR3 has 17 amino acids. CDR3 DNA is the only sequence kept; it has 51 bases, read in frame from the first base.

This specimen comes from a study of blood T cell repertoires in COVID-19 (dated by TCRdb to about 2020). As for the study more broadly: Recovered participants in ImmuneRACE Cohort 3 were defined as having two consecutive negative NP/OP PCR tests, clearance from a healthcare professional, or resolution of symptoms. Where HLA class I and class II types were available, the types were taken from metadata supplied by the sample provider, not from assay-based typing. The material from the prospective study consisted of cDNA or gDNA derived from T cells, B-cell-depleted T cells, or PBMCs. A freely available public database, intended as a resource for researchers studying the immune response to SARS-CoV-2, is where the repertoires were released. The dataset comprised deeply sampled blood TCRbeta repertoires from subjects exposed to, actively infected with, or recovered from COVID-19. Sample metadata almost always included a de-identified subject ID, COVID-19 status, age in years and sex. Samples came from the ongoing ImmuneRACE study (first 160 participants) plus 1,254 subjects from 6 global collaborators. Samples covering the acute and convalescent phases of COVID-19 were provided by collaborators in the United States, Italy and Spain. What the authors observed across the whole study: How much clinical and demographic metadata was included differed by source and by participant, and the metadata was provided uncurated.

The TCR comes from a woman aged 55-70 years in a cohort exposed to, infected with or recovered from COVID-19 (not recorded which). The sample was PBMCs or T cells enriched from blood (not recorded which). The receptor chain draws on TRBV5-1 and TRBJ2-6, and TRBD1 may be the D gene, going by 6 matching bases. The CDR3 here reads CASSLGQAYSGANVLTF. The DNA is TGCGCCAGCAGCTTGGGACAGGCATACTCTGGGGCCAACGTCCTGACTTTC.